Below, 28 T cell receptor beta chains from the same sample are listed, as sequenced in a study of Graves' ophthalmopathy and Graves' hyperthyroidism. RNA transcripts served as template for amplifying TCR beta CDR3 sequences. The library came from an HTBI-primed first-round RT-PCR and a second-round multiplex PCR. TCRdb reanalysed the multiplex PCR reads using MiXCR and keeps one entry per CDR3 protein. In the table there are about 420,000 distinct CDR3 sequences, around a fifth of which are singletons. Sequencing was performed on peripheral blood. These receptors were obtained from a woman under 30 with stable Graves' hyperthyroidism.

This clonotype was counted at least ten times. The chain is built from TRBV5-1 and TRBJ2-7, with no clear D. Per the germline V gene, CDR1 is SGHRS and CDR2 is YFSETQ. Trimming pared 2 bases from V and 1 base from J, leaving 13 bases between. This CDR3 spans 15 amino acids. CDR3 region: CASSLDPAESYEQYF. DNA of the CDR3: TGCGCCAGCAGCTTAGACCCAGCTGAGTCCTACGAGCAGTACTTC.

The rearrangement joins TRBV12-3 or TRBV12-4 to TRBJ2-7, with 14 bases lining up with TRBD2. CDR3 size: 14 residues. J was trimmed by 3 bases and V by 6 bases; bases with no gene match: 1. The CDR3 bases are TGTGCCAGCAGGGGGACTAGCGGGGGCTACGAGCAGTACTTC. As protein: CASRGTSGGYEQYF.

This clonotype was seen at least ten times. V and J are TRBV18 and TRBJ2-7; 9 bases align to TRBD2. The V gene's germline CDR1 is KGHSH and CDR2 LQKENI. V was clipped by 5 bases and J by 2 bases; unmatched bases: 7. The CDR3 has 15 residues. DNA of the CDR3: TGTGCCAGCTCAACGGGGACTAGCAGGACCTACGAGCAGTACTTC. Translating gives CASSTGTSRTYEQYF.

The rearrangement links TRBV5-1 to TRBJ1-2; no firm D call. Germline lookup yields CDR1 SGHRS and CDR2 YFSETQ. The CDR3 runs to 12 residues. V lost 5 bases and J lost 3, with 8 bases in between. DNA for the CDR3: TGCGCCAGCAGGGACCTGCACTATGGCTACACCTTC. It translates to CASRDLHYGYTF.

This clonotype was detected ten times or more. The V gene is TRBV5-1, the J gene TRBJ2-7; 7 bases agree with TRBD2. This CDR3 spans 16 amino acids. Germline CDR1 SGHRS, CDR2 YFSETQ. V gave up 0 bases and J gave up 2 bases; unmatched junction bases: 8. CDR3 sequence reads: CASSLVVLASTYEQYF. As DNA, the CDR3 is TGCGCCAGCAGCTTGGTGGTACTAGCGTCTACCTACGAGCAGTACTTC. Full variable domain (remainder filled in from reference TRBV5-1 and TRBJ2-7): KAGVTQTPRYLIKTRGQQVTLSCSPISGHRSVSWYQQTPGQGLQFLFEYFSETQRNKGNFPGRFSGRQFSNSRSEMNVSTLELGDSALYLCASSLVVLASTYEQYFGPGTRLTVT.

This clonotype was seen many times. The CDR3 DNA reads as TGTGCCAGCAGATCCAGAGGGGAGGGCTCCTACGAGCAGTACTTC. Protein sequence: CASRSRGEGSYEQYF. The genes are TRBV28 and TRBJ2-7; 7 bases align to TRBD2. The V segment lost 6 bases and the J segment 0 bases; nucleotides outside the gene matches: 8. Germline CDR1 and CDR2: MDHEN and SYDVKM. The CDR3 loop spans 15 amino acids.

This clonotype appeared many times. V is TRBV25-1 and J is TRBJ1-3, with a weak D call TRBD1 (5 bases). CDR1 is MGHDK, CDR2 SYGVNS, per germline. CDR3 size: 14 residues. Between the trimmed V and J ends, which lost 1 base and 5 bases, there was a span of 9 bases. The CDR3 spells CASSESRGRNTIYF. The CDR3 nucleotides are TGTGCCAGCAGTGAATCGAGGGGCCGAAACACCATATATTTT.

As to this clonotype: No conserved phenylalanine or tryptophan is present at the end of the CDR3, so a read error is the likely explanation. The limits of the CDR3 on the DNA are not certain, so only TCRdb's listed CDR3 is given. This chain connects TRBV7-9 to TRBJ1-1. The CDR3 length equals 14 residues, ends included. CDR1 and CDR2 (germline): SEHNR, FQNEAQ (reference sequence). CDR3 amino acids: CASSSRLANTEACL.

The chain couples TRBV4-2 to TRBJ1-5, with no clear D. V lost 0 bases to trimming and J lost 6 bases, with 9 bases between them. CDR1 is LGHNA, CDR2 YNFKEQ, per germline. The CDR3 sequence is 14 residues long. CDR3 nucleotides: TGTGCCAGCAGCCAAGATGTGGGTCTTCAGCCCCAGCATTTT. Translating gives CASSQDVGLQPQHF.

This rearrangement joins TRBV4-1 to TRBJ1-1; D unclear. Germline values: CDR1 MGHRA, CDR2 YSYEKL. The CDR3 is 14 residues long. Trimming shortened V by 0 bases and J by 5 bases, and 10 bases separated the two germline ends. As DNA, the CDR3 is TGCGCCAGCAGCCAAGATTGGGCCGGGACTGAAGCTTTCTTT. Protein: CASSQDWAGTEAFF.

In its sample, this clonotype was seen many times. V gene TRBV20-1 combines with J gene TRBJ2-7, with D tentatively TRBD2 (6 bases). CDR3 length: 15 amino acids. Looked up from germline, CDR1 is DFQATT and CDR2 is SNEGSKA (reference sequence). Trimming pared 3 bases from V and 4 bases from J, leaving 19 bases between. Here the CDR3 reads CSASLRRVTDYEQYF. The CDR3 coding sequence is TGCAGTGCTAGCTTGAGGAGGGTCACGGATTACGAGCAGTACTTC.

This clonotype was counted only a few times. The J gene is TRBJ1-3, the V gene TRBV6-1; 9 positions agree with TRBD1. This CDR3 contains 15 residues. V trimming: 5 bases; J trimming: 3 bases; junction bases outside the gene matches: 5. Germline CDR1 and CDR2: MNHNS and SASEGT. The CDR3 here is CASSRDRVDGNTIYF. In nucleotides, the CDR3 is TGTGCCAGCAGTCGGGACAGGGTAGATGGAAACACCATATATTTT.

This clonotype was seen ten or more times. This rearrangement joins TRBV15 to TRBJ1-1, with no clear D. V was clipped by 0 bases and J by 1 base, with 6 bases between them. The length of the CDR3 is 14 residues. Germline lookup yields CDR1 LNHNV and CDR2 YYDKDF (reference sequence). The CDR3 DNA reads TGTGCCACCAGCAGAGACGGCAAGAACACTGAAGCTTTCTTT. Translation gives CATSRDGKNTEAFF.

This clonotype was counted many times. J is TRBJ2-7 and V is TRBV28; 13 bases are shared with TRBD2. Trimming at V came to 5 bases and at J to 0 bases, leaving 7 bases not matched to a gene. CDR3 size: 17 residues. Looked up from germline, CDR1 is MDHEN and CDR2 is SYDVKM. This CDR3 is CASSQGLAGWSSYEQYF. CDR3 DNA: TGTGCCAGCAGTCAGGGACTAGCGGGATGGAGCTCCTACGAGCAGTACTTC.

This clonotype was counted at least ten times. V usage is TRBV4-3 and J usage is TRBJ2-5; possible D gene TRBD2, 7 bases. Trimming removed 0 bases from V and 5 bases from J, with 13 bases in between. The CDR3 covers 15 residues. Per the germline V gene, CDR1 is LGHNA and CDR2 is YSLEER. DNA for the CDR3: TGCGCCAGCAGCCAAGATGGCAGGGGAGGGGAGACCCAGTACTTC. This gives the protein CASSQDGRGGETQYF.

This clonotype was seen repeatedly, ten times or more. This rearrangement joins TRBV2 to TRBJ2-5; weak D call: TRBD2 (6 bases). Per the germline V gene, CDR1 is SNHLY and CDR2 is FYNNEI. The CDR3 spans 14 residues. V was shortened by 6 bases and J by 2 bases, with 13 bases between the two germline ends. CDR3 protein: CASRARLGQETQYF. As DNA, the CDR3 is TGTGCCAGCAGAGCTAGACTAGGACAAGAGACCCAGTACTTC.

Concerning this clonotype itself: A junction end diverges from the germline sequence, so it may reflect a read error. The CDR3 nucleotides are TGTGCCAGCAGTTACGGGGTAGTCAGGGCCTATGGTTACACCTTC. Translated, it gives CASSYGVVRAYGYTF. This chain joins TRBV6-5 and TRBJ1-2; D is possibly TRBD1 (5 bases). The V gene's germline CDR1 is MNHEY and CDR2 SVGAGI. The CDR3 has 15 residues.

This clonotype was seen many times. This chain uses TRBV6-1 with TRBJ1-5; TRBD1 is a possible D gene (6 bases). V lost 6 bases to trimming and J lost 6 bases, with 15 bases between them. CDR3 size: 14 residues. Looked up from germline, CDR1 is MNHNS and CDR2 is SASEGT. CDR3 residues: CASSAGGGPQPQHF. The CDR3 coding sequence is TGTGCCAGCAGCGCGGGGGGGGGGCCTCAGCCCCAGCATTTT.

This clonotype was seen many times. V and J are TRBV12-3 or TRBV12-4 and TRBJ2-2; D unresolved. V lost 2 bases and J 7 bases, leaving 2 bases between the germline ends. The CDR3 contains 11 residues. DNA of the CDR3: TGTGCCAGCAGTTTAAGCGGGGAGCTGTTTTTT. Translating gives CASSLSGELFF.

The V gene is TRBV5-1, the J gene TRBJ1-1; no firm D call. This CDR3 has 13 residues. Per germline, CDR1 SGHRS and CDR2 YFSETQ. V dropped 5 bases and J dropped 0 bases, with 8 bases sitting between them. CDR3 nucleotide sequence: TGCGCCAGCAGGACCAAATTGAACACTGAAGCTTTCTTT. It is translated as CASRTKLNTEAFF.

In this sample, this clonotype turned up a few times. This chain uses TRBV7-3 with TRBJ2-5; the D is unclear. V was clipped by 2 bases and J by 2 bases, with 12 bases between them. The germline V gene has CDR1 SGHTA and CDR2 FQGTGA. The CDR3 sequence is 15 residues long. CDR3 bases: TGTGCCAGCAGCTTAGGTGGAACTATGCAAGAGACCCAGTACTTC. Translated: CASSLGGTMQETQYF.

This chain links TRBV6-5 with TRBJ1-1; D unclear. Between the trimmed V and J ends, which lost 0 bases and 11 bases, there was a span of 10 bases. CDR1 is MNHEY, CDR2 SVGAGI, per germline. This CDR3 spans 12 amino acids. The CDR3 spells CASSYSGKKAFF. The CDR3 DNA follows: TGTGCCAGCAGTTACTCGGGAAAGAAGGCTTTCTTT.

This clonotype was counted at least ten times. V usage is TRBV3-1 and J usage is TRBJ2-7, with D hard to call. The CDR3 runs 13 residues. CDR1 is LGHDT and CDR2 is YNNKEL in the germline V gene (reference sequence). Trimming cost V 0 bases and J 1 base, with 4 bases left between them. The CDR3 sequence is CASSQDFSYEQYF. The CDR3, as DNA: TGTGCCAGCAGCCAAGATTTTTCCTACGAGCAGTACTTC.

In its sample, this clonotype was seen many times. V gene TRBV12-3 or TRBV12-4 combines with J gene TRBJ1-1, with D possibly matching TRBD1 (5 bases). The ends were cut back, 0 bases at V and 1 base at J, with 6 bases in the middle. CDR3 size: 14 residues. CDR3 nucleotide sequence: TGTGCCAGCAGTTTAGCTGACAGGAACACTGAAGCTTTCTTT. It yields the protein CASSLADRNTEAFF.

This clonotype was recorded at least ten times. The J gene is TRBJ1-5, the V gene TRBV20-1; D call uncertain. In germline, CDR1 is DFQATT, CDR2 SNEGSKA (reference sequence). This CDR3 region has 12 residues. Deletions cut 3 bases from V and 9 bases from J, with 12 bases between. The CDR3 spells CSAREPHAPQHF. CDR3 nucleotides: TGCAGTGCTAGGGAACCCCATGCGCCCCAGCATTTT.

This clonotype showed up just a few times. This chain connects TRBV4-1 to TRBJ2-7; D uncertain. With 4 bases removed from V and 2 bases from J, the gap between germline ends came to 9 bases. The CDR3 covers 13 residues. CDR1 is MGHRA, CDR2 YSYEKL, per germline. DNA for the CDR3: TGCGCCAGCAGCCGGACCGACGCCTACGAGCAGTACTTC. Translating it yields CASSRTDAYEQYF.

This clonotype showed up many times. The CDR3 DNA is TGTGCCAGCAGCAACGGGATCCCAGTAAGGGCTTTCTTT. As protein: CASSNGIPVRAFF. V is TRBV12-3 or TRBV12-4 and J is TRBJ1-1, with D unresolved. CDR3 length equals 13 residues. Trimming cost V 6 bases and J 11 bases, with 19 bases left between them.

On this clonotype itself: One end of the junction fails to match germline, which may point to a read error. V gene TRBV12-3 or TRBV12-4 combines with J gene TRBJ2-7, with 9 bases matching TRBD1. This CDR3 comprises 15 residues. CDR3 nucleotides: TGTGCCAGCAGTGACCCGACAGGGGGATACTACGAGCAGCACTTC. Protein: CASSDPTGGYYEQHF.